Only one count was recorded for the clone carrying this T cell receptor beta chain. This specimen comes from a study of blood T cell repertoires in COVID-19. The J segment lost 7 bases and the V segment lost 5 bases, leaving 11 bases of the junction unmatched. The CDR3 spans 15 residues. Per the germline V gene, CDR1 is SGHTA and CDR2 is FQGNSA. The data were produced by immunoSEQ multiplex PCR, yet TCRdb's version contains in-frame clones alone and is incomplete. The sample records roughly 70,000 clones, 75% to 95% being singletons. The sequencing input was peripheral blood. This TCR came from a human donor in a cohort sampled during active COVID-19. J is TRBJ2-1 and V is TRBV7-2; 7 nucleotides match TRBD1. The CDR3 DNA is TGTGCCAGCAGCACCTGGACAGGCGGGTGGAATGAGCAGTTCTTC. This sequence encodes CASSTWTGGWNEQFF.